This is a list of T cell receptor beta chains from one sample in a study of memory CD4+ T cells and cytomegalovirus serostatus. Sequenced by immunoSEQ multiplex PCR; TCRdb stores in-frame clones only, minus some. The top ten hold roughly 0.4% of the sample, which has some 56,000 clones, 82% seen once. The specimen sequenced was memory CD4+ T cells from blood. Receptor source: an adult in good health and CMV-seronegative. CDR3s include the opening cysteine and the closing phenylalanine or tryptophan. D genes are given only for firm matches. Part of the rows lack a size; the others show once, few, many or a class for expanded clones.

D: .
size: once
J: TRBJ1-5
V: TRBV2
CDR3: CASSAMRGGQPQHF
DNA: TGTGCCAGCAGTGCGATGAGGGGCGGACAGCCCCAGCATTTT

D: .
size: .
J: TRBJ1-6
V: TRBV9
CDR3: CASSVGGRGSPLHF
DNA: TGTGCCAGCAGCGTAGGGGGTAGGGGTTCACCCCTCCACTTT

D: TRBD1
size: .
J: TRBJ1-6
V: TRBV28
CDR3: CASSGDSMNSPLHF
DNA: TGTGCCAGCAGTGGGGACAGTATGAATTCACCCCTCCACTTT

D: .
size: .
J: TRBJ2-7
V: TRBV6-6
CDR3: CASSHPGASYEQYF
DNA: TGTGCCAGCAGCCACCCTGGGGCCTCCTACGAGCAGTACTTC

D: .
size: few
J: TRBJ2-2
V: TRBV5-1
CDR3: CASSLLQVNTGELFF
DNA: TGCGCCAGCAGCTTGTTACAGGTTAACACCGGGGAGCTGTTTTTT

D: .
size: once
J: TRBJ2-1
V: TRBV11-2
CDR3: CASSSGPYNEQFF
DNA: TGTGCCAGCAGCTCCGGGCCCTACAATGAGCAGTTCTTC

D: .
size: .
J: TRBJ2-3
V: TRBV2
CDR3: CASGGVYTDTQYF
DNA: TGCGCCAGCGGCGGGGTTTACACAGATACGCAGTATTTT

D: TRBD1
size: once
J: TRBJ1-5
V: TRBV18
CDR3: CASSPTWATAGGQPQHF
DNA: TGTGCCAGCTCACCAACTTGGGCTACCGCAGGGGGGCAGCCCCAGCATTTT

D: TRBD1
size: .
J: TRBJ1-1
V: TRBV4-2
CDR3: CASSHLTGETEAFF
DNA: TGTGCCAGCAGCCACTTAACAGGGGAGACTGAAGCTTTCTTT

D: TRBD2
size: .
J: TRBJ2-7
V: TRBV7-2
CDR3: CASSRSGGAHEQYF
DNA: TGTGCCAGCAGCCGTAGCGGGGGGGCCCACGAGCAGTACTTC

D: .
size: .
J: TRBJ1-1
V: TRBV7-8
CDR3: CASSPTGSTNTEAFF
DNA: TGTGCCAGCAGCCCAACCGGGTCTACAAACACTGAAGCTTTCTTT

D: TRBD2
size: .
J: TRBJ2-3
V: TRBV11-3
CDR3: CASSLGGLAGLDTQYF
DNA: TGTGCCAGCAGCTTGGGGGGACTAGCCGGCCTAGATACGCAGTATTTT

D: .
size: .
J: TRBJ1-1
V: TRBV2
CDR3: CASGGSGTEAFF
DNA: TGTGCCAGCGGCGGCAGCGGGACTGAAGCTTTCTTT

D: .
size: .
J: TRBJ2-3
V: TRBV10-3
CDR3: CAISGLGSTDTQYF
DNA: TGTGCCATCAGTGGCCTAGGGAGCACAGATACGCAGTATTTT

D: TRBD2
size: .
J: TRBJ2-1
V: TRBV9
CDR3: CASSVLGGALYNEQFF
DNA: TGTGCCAGCAGCGTACTCGGGGGGGCACTATACAATGAGCAGTTCTTC

D: TRBD1
size: .
J: TRBJ1-4
V: TRBV4-2
CDR3: CASSPPGQVNEKLFF
DNA: TGTGCCAGCAGCCCACCGGGACAGGTTAATGAAAAACTGTTTTTT

D: TRBD1
size: .
J: TRBJ2-5
V: TRBV5-4
CDR3: CASSLATGRQETQYF
DNA: TGTGCCAGCAGCTTGGCGACAGGGCGCCAAGAGACCCAGTACTTC

D: .
size: .
J: TRBJ2-3
V: TRBV20-1
CDR3: CSASLQDTQYF
DNA: TGCAGTGCTTCCCTACAGGATACGCAGTATTTT

D: .
size: .
J: TRBJ2-3
V: TRBV7-9
CDR3: CASTPGGGLSTDTQYF
DNA: TGTGCCAGCACCCCAGGAGGCGGGTTAAGCACAGATACGCAGTATTTT

D: TRBD1
size: .
J: TRBJ1-2
V: TRBV29-1
CDR3: CSVGRTGWGYTF
DNA: TGCAGCGTGGGACGGACAGGGTGGGGCTACACCTTC

D: TRBD1
size: .
J: TRBJ1-6
V: TRBV14
CDR3: CASRATGWLMNSPLHF
DNA: TGTGCCAGCAGGGCGACAGGGTGGTTGATGAATTCACCCCTCCACTTT

D: .
size: .
J: TRBJ2-3
V: TRBV11-2
CDR3: CASRTLRGRSTDTQYF
DNA: TGTGCCAGCAGAACTCTCCGGGGGCGGAGCACAGATACGCAGTATTTT

D: TRBD1
size: .
J: TRBJ1-2
V: TRBV2
CDR3: CASSAGAGGSF
DNA: TGTGCCAGCAGTGCTGGGGCAGGGGGTAGTTTC